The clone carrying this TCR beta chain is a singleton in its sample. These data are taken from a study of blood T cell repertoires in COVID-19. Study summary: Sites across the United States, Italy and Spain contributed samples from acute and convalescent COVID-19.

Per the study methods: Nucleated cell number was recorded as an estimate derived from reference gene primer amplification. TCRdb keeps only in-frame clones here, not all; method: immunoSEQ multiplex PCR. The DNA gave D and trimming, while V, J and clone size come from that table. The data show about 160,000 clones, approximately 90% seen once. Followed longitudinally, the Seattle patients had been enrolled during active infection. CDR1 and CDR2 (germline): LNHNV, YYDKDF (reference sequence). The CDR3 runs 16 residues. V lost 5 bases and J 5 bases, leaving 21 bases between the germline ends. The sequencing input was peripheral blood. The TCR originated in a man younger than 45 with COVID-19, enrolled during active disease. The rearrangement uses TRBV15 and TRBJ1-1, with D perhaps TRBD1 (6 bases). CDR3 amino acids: CATSGISRGADTEAFF. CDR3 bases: TGTGCCACCAGCGGAATTTCCCGGGGGGCGGATACTGAAGCTTTCTTT.